Listed below are T cell receptor beta chains from one sample, sequenced in a study of T cells in Graves' hyperthyroidism and ophthalmopathy. TCRdb independently ran MiXCR on the multiplex PCR reads; one entry per CDR3 protein. The sample consists of more than 500,000 distinct CDR3 sequences, roughly 46% of them appearing once. Sequenced sample: peripheral blood or thyroid tissue (not recorded which). The origin of the receptors is an adult woman with Graves' disease, either hyperthyroidism or ophthalmopathy (not recorded which). CDR3s include the opening cysteine and the closing phenylalanine or tryptophan. A D gene is named only where the DNA matches it firmly. The size entry is marked missing in some rows and otherwise reads once, few, many or a size class.

DNA,CDR3,J,length,size,V,D
TGTGCCAGCAGCCAAGGGTGGGGGGAGACCCAGTACTTC,CASSQGWGETQYF,TRBJ2-5,13,many,TRBV11-2,.
TGTGCCAGCAGCCAGAGCACAGGAAATGAAAAACTGTTTTTT,CASSQSTGNEKLFF,TRBJ1-4,14,.,TRBV7-9,.
TGTGCCAGCAGACAGGACAGCGATAACACTGAAGCTTTCTTT,CASRQDSDNTEAFF,TRBJ1-1,14,many,TRBV7-3,.
TGTGCCAGTAGTATCCTAACACAGGGAGATGAAAAACTGTTTTTT,CASSILTQGDEKLFF,TRBJ1-4,15,many,TRBV19,.
TGCGCCAGCAGCTACCGGGACAAGGGCTACGAGCAGTACTTC,CASSYRDKGYEQYF,TRBJ2-7,14,.,TRBV7-2,.
TGCAGCGTACGGACAGCCGGAGGCACTGAAGCTTTCTTT,CSVRTAGGTEAFF,TRBJ1-1,13,.,TRBV29-1,.
TGTGCCAGCATGGGCAGCCCAGAGACCCAGTACTTC,CASMGSPETQYF,TRBJ2-5,12,.,TRBV14,.
TGTGCCAGCACAAAAACTGGGGCAACGGCGAACACCATATATTTT,CASTKTGATANTIYF,TRBJ1-3,15,.,TRBV7-3,.
TGCGCCAGCAGCTTATCAAACTATGAAGAGACCCAGTACTTC,CASSLSNYEETQYF,TRBJ2-5,14,.,TRBV5-1,.
TGTGCCATCACTGGAGGCAGGGACTATGGCTACACCTTC,CAITGGRDYGYTF,TRBJ1-2,13,.,TRBV10-3,.
TGTGCCAGTGTCCGGGACGGGAGCTATGGCTACACCTTC,CASVRDGSYGYTF,TRBJ1-2,13,few,TRBV19,.
TGTGCCACCAGCAGAGATGGGACACGCGGAAACACCATATATTTT,CATSRDGTRGNTIYF,TRBJ1-3,15,many,TRBV15,.
TGTGCCAGCAGTCGTCAGGGGACAGCCGCCAATCAGCCCCAGCATTTT,CASSRQGTAANQPQHF,TRBJ1-5,16,.,TRBV2,TRBD1
TGTGCCTGGCTAGGCAAAAGTAGCAATCAGCCCCAGCATTTT,CAWLGKSSNQPQHF,TRBJ1-5,14,few,TRBV30,.
TGTGCCAGCAGCTTAGTGTCTAGCGGCGGGGAGCTGTTTTTT,CASSLVSSGGELFF,TRBJ2-2,14,many,TRBV11-2,TRBD2
TGCAGCGTTGAAGATAGGCCCAGGGACTACTATGGCTACACCTTC,CSVEDRPRDYYGYTF,TRBJ1-2,15,.,TRBV29-1,.
TGTGCCATCACTGCTGGGGGGGGCTACACCATATATTTT,CAITAGGGYTIYF,TRBJ1-3,13,.,TRBV10-3,.
TGTGCCAGCAGTTTAATGTACAGGAATAATTCACCCCTCCACTTT,CASSLMYRNNSPLHF,TRBJ1-6,15,few,TRBV28,.
TGTGCCAGCAGCTTCCTAGCGGGAGCAGGGAACACCGGGGAGCTGTTTTTT,CASSFLAGAGNTGELFF,TRBJ2-2,17,many,TRBV11-2,TRBD2
TGTGCCAGCAGCTCCAGGGGTGGTTCAGAGACCCAGTACTTC,CASSSRGGSETQYF,TRBJ2-5,14,many,TRBV13,.
TGTGCCAGTAGGGCCGGGACAGGGGGCTACACCTTC,CASRAGTGGYTF,TRBJ1-2,12,few,TRBV19,TRBD1
TGTGCCAGCAGTAGAACGGGGCGCCTCCACGAGCAGTACTTC,CASSRTGRLHEQYF,TRBJ2-7,14,.,TRBV15,.
TGTGCCAGCAGTTACCTGACAGGGGGTTTCACCTTC,CASSYLTGGFTF,TRBJ1-2,12,.,TRBV6-5,TRBD1
TGCGCCAGCAGCCGGAAACTAACTGAAACTGAAGCTTTCTTT,CASSRKLTETEAFF,TRBJ1-1,14,.,TRBV7-9,.
TGTGCCAGCAGCTCAAGACAGGGGGAGGCGGAGACCCAGTACTTC,CASSSRQGEAETQYF,TRBJ2-5,15,.,TRBV7-3,TRBD1
TGTGCCAGCAGTTTCCACAGGGGGGATCAGCCCCAGCATTTT,CASSFHRGDQPQHF,TRBJ1-5,14,.,TRBV28,TRBD1
TGTGCCAGCGGTACGGGGATCTCCTACGAGCAGTACTTC,CASGTGISYEQYF,TRBJ2-7,13,.,TRBV7-6,.
TGTGCCTGGAGTCGCATCCAAAGCAATCAGTCCCAGCATTTT,CAWSRIQSNQSQHF,TRBJ1-5,14,.,TRBV30,.
TGCGCCAGCAGCCAATTCGACCCCGGGACAGGGGGCGTGGGGACTGAAGCTTTCTTT,CASSQFDPGTGGVGTEAFF,TRBJ1-1,19,.,TRBV4-1,TRBD1
TGTGCCATCGTCGGAGGGGATGAAAAACTGTTTTTT,CAIVGGDEKLFF,TRBJ1-4,12,.,TRBV10-3,.
TGTGCCAGCAGCGAAGGGGCCGAGACCCAGTACTTC,CASSEGAETQYF,TRBJ2-5,12,.,TRBV2,.
TGTGCCAGCAGCCCCTTGGTGAGGGGATCTGAGCCCCAGCATTTT,CASSPLVRGSEPQHF,TRBJ1-5,15,.,TRBV11-2,.
TGTGCCAGCAGCTTAGACGGGACAGGGGGCACCTATGGCTACACCTTC,CASSLDGTGGTYGYTF,TRBJ1-2,16,many,TRBV7-2,TRBD1
TGTGCCACCAGCAGAGCAGGACAGGCTCTCTATGGCTACACCTTC,CATSRAGQALYGYTF,TRBJ1-2,15,.,TRBV15,TRBD1
TGTGCCAGCAGTTTCGCTGATGAAAAACTGTTTTTT,CASSFADEKLFF,TRBJ1-4,12,many,TRBV28,.
TGTGCCAGCACCACCCCCAGGGTCAGCTCCTACGAGCAGTACTTC,CASTTPRVSSYEQYF,TRBJ2-7,15,.,TRBV7-2,.
TGTGCCAGCAGGGGGACAGGGGTTGTATACGAGCAGTACTTC,CASRGTGVVYEQYF,TRBJ2-7,14,once,TRBV12-3/TRBV12-4,TRBD1
TGTGCCAGCAGCTTGCGGCAGGGGGCGGACACCGGGGAGCTGTTTTTT,CASSLRQGADTGELFF,TRBJ2-2,16,.,TRBV7-9,TRBD1
TGTGCCAGCAGCCCTACGTTAAGCACCGGGGAGCTGTTTTTT,CASSPTLSTGELFF,TRBJ2-2,14,many,TRBV7-9,.
TGTGCTAGCAGCCTGGCCGGGACAGGCTCCGCTTTCTTT,CASSLAGTGSAFF,TRBJ1-1,13,once,TRBV7-7,TRBD1
TGTGCCAGCAGCTTGCTCTCGACAGGGGAGGGCTCACCCCTCCACTTT,CASSLLSTGEGSPLHF,TRBJ1-6,16,many,TRBV5-8,TRBD1
TGTGCCAGCAGTTATGTGCGCAGGGGGACAGATACGCAGTATTTT,CASSYVRRGTDTQYF,TRBJ2-3,15,.,TRBV6-5,TRBD1